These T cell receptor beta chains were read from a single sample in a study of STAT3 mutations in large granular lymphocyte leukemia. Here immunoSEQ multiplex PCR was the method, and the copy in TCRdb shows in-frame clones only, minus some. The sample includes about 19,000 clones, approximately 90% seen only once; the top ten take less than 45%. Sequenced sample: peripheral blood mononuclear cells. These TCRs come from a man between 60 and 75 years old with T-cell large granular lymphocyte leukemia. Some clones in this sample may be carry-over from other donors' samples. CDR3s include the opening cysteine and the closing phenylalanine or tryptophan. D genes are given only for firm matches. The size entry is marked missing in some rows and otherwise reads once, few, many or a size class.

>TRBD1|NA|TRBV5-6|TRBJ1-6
TGTGCCAGCAGCCCCCGGTTCGACCCCGGGACAGGGGCGAATTCACCCCTCCACTTT
CASSPRFDPGTGANSPLHF
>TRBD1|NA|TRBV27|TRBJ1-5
TGTGCCAGCAGTCCTTACAGGGGGCGAGGCAATCAGCCCCAGCATTTT
CASSPYRGRGNQPQHF
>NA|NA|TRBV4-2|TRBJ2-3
TGTGCCAGCAGCCAGGTAACACAATCCGGGACCCCCAGCACAGATACGCAGTATTTT
CASSQVTQSGTPSTDTQYF
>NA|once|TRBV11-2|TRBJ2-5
TGTGCCAGCAGCCCATCCGGGGTGAGGGAGACCCAGTACTTC
CASSPSGVRETQYF
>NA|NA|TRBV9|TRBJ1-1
TGTGCCAGCAGCGTAGGACAGACTATGAACCCTGAAGCTTTCTTT
CASSVGQTMNPEAFF
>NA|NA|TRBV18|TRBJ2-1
TGTGCCAGCTCACCACTAGATAGCTCCTACAATGAGCAGTTCTTC
CASSPLDSSYNEQFF
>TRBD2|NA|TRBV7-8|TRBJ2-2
TGTGCCAGCAGCCCAACGGGAGGGCGTACCGGGGAGCTGTTTTTT
CASSPTGGRTGELFF
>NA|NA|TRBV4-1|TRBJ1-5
TGCGCCAGCAGCCCAGAGGAGGGGGGGCCATATCAGCCCCAGCATTTT
CASSPEEGGPYQPQHF
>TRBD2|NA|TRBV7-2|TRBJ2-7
TGTGCCAGCAGCTTCGCGCAGGGACTAGCGGGAGGGAGGCAGTACTTC
CASSFAQGLAGGRQYF
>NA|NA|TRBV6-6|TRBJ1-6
TGTGCTACGAGGGGGGAGACACCCCTCCACTTT
CATRGETPLHF
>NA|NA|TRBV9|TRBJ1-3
TGTGCCAGCAGCGTAGCCGGCAGGGATGGAAACACCATATATTTT
CASSVAGRDGNTIYF
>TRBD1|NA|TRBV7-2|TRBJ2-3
TGTGCCAGCAGCTTAGTAGGGACAGGGACAAATACGCAGTATTTT
CASSLVGTGTNTQYF
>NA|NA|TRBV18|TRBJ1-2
TGTGCCAGCTCCCACACGAGGGCCCAGGACTATGGCTACACCTTC
CASSHTRAQDYGYTF
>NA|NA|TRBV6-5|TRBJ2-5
TGTGCCAGCGCGAGAGGAGGAGAGACCCAGTACTTC
CASARGGETQYF
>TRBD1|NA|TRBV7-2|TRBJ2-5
TGTGCCAGCAGCTTACGGCCCAGGGGGCGGGAGACCCAGTACTTC
CASSLRPRGRETQYF
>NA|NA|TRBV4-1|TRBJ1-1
TGCGCCAGCAGCCAAGAAAGGGGCCAGTTGACTGAAGCTTTCTTT
CASSQERGQLTEAFF
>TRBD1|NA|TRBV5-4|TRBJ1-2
TGTGCCAGCAGCTCGTTAACACAGGGGATGGGCGGCTACACCTTC
CASSSLTQGMGGYTF
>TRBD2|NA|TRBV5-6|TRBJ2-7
TGTGCCAGCAGCGGTACTAGCGGGAGCTCCTACGAGCAGTACTTC
CASSGTSGSSYEQYF
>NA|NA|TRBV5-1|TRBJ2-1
TGCGCCAGCAGCTTGGCCCAAGTAGCCGATGAGCAGTTCTTC
CASSLAQVADEQFF
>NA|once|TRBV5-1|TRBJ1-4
TGCGCCAGCAGCTTTCAACCGGGAGGAAGTGAAAAACTGTTTTTT
CASSFQPGGSEKLFF
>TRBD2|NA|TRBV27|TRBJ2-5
TGTGCCAGCAGTTTATGGCTAGCGGGAGGACTAGAGACCCAGTACTTC
CASSLWLAGGLETQYF
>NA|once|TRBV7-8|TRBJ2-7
TGTGCCAGCAGCTTAGTCTCGGACAGTAAACCTGAGCAGTACTTC
CASSLVSDSKPEQYF
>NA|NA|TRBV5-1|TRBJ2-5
TGCGCCAGCAGCTTGGGGACTAATCAAGAGACCCAGTACTTC
CASSLGTNQETQYF
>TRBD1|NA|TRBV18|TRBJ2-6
TGTGCCAGCTCACCATTTGTAACAGGGGCGAGCTCTGGGGCCAACGTCCTGACTTTC
CASSPFVTGASSGANVLTF
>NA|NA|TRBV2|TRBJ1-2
TGTGCCAGCAGTCCCCGGAACTATGGCTACACCTTC
CASSPRNYGYTF
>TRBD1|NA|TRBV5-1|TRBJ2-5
TGCGCCAGCAGCAAGGGACAGATCCAAGAGACCCAGTACTTC
CASSKGQIQETQYF
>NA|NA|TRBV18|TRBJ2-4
TGTGCCAGCTCACCAAAGGACAGCCTAGCCAAAAACATTCAGTACTTC
CASSPKDSLAKNIQYF
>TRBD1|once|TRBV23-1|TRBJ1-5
TGCGCCAGCAGTTATTTTTCCCGGGACCGGGACAGCAACAATCAGCCCCAGCATTTT
CASSYFSRDRDSNNQPQHF
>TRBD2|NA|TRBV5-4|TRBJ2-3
TGTGCCAGCAGCTTGGATGCGGGAGGGGGAGGGGATACGCAGTATTTT
CASSLDAGGGGDTQYF
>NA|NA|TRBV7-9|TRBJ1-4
TGTGCCAGCAGCACAGACGCAACTAATGAAAAACTGTTTTTT
CASSTDATNEKLFF
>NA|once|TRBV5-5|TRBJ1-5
TGTGCCAGCAGCTCGGGTCGTCAGCCCCAGCATTTT
CASSSGRQPQHF
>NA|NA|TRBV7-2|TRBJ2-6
TGTGCCAGCAGCGCCCAGTCTGGGGCCAACGTCCTGACTTTC
CASSAQSGANVLTF
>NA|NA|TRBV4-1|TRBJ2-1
TGCGCCAGCAGCCAAACGGGGATAGCCTACAATGAGCAGTTCTTC
CASSQTGIAYNEQFF
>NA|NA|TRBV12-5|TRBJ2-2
TGTGCTAGTGGTTTGGAAGGGTCGGAGCTGTTTTTT
CASGLEGSELFF
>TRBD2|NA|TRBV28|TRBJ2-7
TGTGCCAGCACTTCGATAGGCGGGAGGGCCCCCTACGAGCAGTACTTC
CASTSIGGRAPYEQYF
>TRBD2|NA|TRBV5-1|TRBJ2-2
TGCGCCAGCATGGGTCAGACTAGCGGGAGATATCGAGTGGGTCCCGGGGAGCTGTTTTTT
CASMGQTSGRYRVGPGELFF
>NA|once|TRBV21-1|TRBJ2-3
TGTGCCAGCACCAAGAGGGACAGCCTAAGCACAGATACGCAGTATTTT
CASTKRDSLSTDTQYF
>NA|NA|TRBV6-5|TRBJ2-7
TGTGCCAGCAGTTACTGGGGGGCGAGCTCCTACGAGCAGTACTTC
CASSYWGASSYEQYF
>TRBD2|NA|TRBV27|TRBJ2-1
TGTGCCAGCAGTTTCATACCGGGACTAGCCAATGAGCAGTTCTTC
CASSFIPGLANEQFF
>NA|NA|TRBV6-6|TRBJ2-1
TGTGCCAGCAGTTCGAGGAATGAGCAGTTCTTC
CASSSRNEQFF
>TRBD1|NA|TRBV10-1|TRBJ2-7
TGCGCCAGCAGTGCCGGACAGGGGGGGTCCTACGAGCAGTACTTC
CASSAGQGGSYEQYF
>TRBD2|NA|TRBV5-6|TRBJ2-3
TGTGCCAGTAAGCTTAGGCTAGCGGGAGCCCCAGATACGCAGTATTTT
CASKLRLAGAPDTQYF
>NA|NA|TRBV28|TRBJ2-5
TGTGCCAGCAGACCCGGGGGTCCAGGGGAGACCCAGTACTTC
CASRPGGPGETQYF
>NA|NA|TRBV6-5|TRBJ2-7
TGTGCCAGCACCCCCTCGGGGGACTTCTACGAGCAGTACTTC
CASTPSGDFYEQYF
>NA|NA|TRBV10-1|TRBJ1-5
TGCGCCATCAAATATAGTATGGGGCTCCTTCAGCCCCAGCATTTT
CAIKYSMGLLQPQHF
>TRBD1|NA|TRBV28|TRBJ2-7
TGTGCCAGCAGTCGGGGACAGGGGTACGAGCAGTACTTC
CASSRGQGYEQYF
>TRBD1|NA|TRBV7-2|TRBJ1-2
TGTGCCAGCAGTTCTACAGGGGTGGGCTACACCTTC
CASSSTGVGYTF
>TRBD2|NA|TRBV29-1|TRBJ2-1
TGCAGCGTCGCTCCGGGACTAGGAACCTACAATGAGCAGTTCTTC
CSVAPGLGTYNEQFF
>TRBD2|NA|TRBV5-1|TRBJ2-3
TGCGCCAGCAGCCTAAACCCAGCGGGAGGGAGCACAGATACGCAGTATTTT
CASSLNPAGGSTDTQYF
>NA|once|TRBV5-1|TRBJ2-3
TGCGCCAGCAGCTTGGGAGATACGCAGTATTTT
CASSLGDTQYF